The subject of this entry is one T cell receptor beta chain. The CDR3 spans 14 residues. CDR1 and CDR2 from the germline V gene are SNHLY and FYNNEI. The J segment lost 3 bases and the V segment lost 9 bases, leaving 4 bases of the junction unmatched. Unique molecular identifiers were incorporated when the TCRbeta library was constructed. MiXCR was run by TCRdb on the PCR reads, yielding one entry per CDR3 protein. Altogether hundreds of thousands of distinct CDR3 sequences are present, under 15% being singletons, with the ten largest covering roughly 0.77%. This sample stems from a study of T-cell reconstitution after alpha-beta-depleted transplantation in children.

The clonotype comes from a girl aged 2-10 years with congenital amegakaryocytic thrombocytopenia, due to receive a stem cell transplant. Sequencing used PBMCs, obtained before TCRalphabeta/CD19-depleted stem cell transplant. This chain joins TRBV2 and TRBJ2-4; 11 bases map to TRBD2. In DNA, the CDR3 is TGTGCCAGTCAGACTAGCGGGGACAAAAACATTCAGTACTTC. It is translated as CASQTSGDKNIQYF.